This T cell receptor beta chain was recorded in a study of cytomegalovirus exposure and HLA in healthy donors. Of note for this clone: Antigen unknown.

13 Jbeta primers and 60 Vbeta primers were used for the PCR. TCRdb's table, derived via immunoSEQ multiplex PCR, lists solely in-frame clones and lacks some. This sample has roughly 31,000 clones; approximately 62% occur once, and the top ten carry 42%. Whole-study results and caveats: Highest at DRB1 and lowest at HLA-C, TCR association rates differed among HLA loci in a later analysis. Most likely, a cluster of highly shared sequence variants arose as a sequencing artifact. There were several of the most significant clusters that appeared linked to common viral pathogens in a later analysis. Immune exposure information available was restricted to CMV serostatus.

The clonotype originates from a male donor in good health and CMV-seropositive. The sample taken for sequencing was PBMCs.

CDR3 loop: CAISEQITEGITF. The CDR3, as DNA: TGTGCCATCAGTGAACAAATTACGGAGGGGATAACCTTC. The V call is TRBV10-3, the J call TRBJ1-2, with a tentative D call TRBD1 (5 bases). Germline CDR1 reads ENHRY; CDR2 reads SYGVKD. Trimming left V 3 bases short and J 14 bases short, with 19 bases between. There are 13 residues in the CDR3.